A single sample gave rise to the 29 T cell receptor beta chains below, sequenced in a study of blood T cell repertoires in COVID-19. Clones were sequenced by immunoSEQ multiplex PCR, and TCRdb holds only the in-frame ones, with some missing. The repertoire holds 350,000 to 500,000 clones, with roughly 90% as singletons. The specimen was PBMCs or T cells enriched from blood (not recorded which). These receptors were taken from a woman aged 18-29 years who had been exposed to COVID-19.

The rearrangement joins TRBV7-8 to TRBJ1-2; D gene unclear. V was pared by 11 bases and J by 8 bases, with 12 bases between. The germline gives CDR1 SGHVS, CDR2 FQNEAQ. The CDR3 sequence is 10 residues long. Here the CDR3 DNA reads TGTGCCGTCGGGGTTGGCGGCTACACCTTC. The encoded protein is CAVGVGGYTF. Filled out from reference TRBV7-8 and TRBJ1-2, the complete variable domain reads GAGVSQSPRYKVAKRGQDVALRCDPISGHVSLFWYQQALGQGPEFLTYFQNEAQLDKSGLPSDRFFAERPEGSVSTLKIQRTQQEDSAVYLCAVGVGGYTFGSGTRLTVV.

J is TRBJ2-6 and V is TRBV14; 7 nucleotides align to TRBD2. CDR1 and CDR2 (germline): SGHDN, FVKESK. This CDR3 comprises 15 residues. J lost 1 base, V lost 4 bases, and 1 base had no gene match. The CDR3 DNA sequence: TGTGCCAGCAGCCCCGGGGGGTCTGGGGCCAACGTCCTGACTTTC. Residues: CASSPGGSGANVLTF. Filled out from reference TRBV14 and TRBJ2-6, the complete variable domain reads EAGVTQFPSHSVIEKGQTVTLRCDPISGHDNLYWYRRVMGKEIKFLLHFVKESKQDESGMPNNRFLAERTGGTYSTLKVQPAELEDSGVYFCASSPGGSGANVLTFGAGSRLTVL.

V is TRBV6-2 or TRBV6-3 and J is TRBJ2-6; 14 positions match TRBD2. The CDR3 length is 18 residues. Losses at the gene ends were 4 bases for V and 0 bases for J; bases not matched to a gene: 2. The germline V gene encodes CDR1 MNHEY and CDR2 SVGEGT. The CDR3 loop reads CASSSGLAGGSGANVLTF. The CDR3 DNA reads as TGTGCCAGCAGTTCCGGACTAGCGGGGGGCTCTGGGGCCAACGTCCTGACTTTC.

The chain combines TRBV3-1 (or the pseudogene TRBV3-2) with TRBJ2-7; 12 positions agree with TRBD2. The CDR3 contains 17 residues. In germline, CDR1 is LGHDT, CDR2 YNNKEL (reference sequence). J lost 4 bases, V lost 4 bases, and 11 bases had no gene match. CDR3 sequence: CASSPVPSGRAGYEQYF. CDR3 bases: TGTGCCAGCAGCCCTGTACCTAGCGGGAGGGCCGGGTACGAGCAGTACTTC.

The J gene is TRBJ2-7, the V gene TRBV29-1, with D perhaps TRBD2 (5 bases). The germline V gene has CDR1 SQVTM and CDR2 ANQGSEA. V was trimmed by 4 bases and J by 5 bases, leaving 9 bases between them. The CDR3 runs to 11 residues. The CDR3 protein is CSVVPGDEQYF. CDR3 coding DNA: TGCAGCGTTGTGCCCGGGGACGAGCAGTACTTC.

The CDR3 sequence: CASSSWTGWDEQFF. The CDR3 DNA follows: TGTGCCAGCAGCTCTTGGACAGGTTGGGATGAGCAGTTCTTC. V and J are TRBV7-9 and TRBJ2-1; 7 bases agree with TRBD1. J was trimmed by 8 bases and V by 4 bases; bases with no gene match: 8. This CDR3 region has 14 residues. Germline-derived CDR1 and CDR2 are SEHNR and FQNEAQ (reference sequence).

V gene TRBV7-2 combines with J gene TRBJ1-2, with D perhaps matching TRBD1 (5 bases). The CDR3 length is 13 residues. Germline-derived CDR1 and CDR2 are SGHTA and FQGNSA. Trimming removed 1 base from V and 6 bases from J, with 9 bases in between. The CDR3, as DNA: TGTGCCAGCAGCTTAGAGGGGAAGAATGGCTACACCTTC. Amino acid sequence: CASSLEGKNGYTF.

A word on this clone: This specimen includes other DNA sequences encoding the same CDR3. The CDR3 loop reads CASSPPGQGYGYTF. The CDR3 DNA sequence: TGTGCCAGCAGTCCCCCCGGACAGGGGTATGGCTACACCTTC. The chain carries TRBV28 and TRBJ1-2; 9 bases line up with TRBD1. Germline V gene lookup returns CDR1 MDHEN and CDR2 SYDVKM. This CDR3 contains 14 residues. Unmatched junction bases numbered 6, after V lost 5 bases and J lost 5 bases.

This clone was observed once. This chain connects TRBV10-1 to TRBJ1-5, with a tentative D call TRBD1 (5 bases). The germline CDR1 and CDR2 sequences are WNHNN and SYGVQD (reference sequence). With 6 bases removed from V and 2 bases from J, the gap between germline ends came to 11 bases. The CDR3 consists of 14 residues. The CDR3 coding sequence is TGCGCCAGCAGCGCCGGGGGTGGCAATCAGCCCCAGCATTTT. Its protein is CASSAGGGNQPQHF.

The chain combines TRBV30 with TRBJ1-1; a possible D gene is TRBD1 (5 bases). The CDR3 runs to 12 residues. The germline V and J ends were trimmed by 0 bases and 9 bases, with 11 bases remaining between them. CDR1 GTSNPN and CDR2 SVGIG come from the germline V gene (reference sequence). The CDR3 DNA is TGTGCCTGGAGTGTCCCCGGGGGTAAAGCTTTCTTT. As protein: CAWSVPGGKAFF. Looking up the rest from reference TRBV30 and TRBJ1-1 gives the full variable domain: SQTIHQWPATLVQPVGSPLSLECTVEGTSNPNLYWYRQAAGRGLQLLFYSVGIGQISSEVPQNLSASRPQDRQFILSSKKLLLSDSGFYLCAWSVPGGKAFFGQGTRLTVV.

This clone was recorded only once. The chain joins TRBV30 to TRBJ1-2; D is ambiguous. With 3 bases removed from V and 4 bases from J, the gap between germline ends came to 6 bases. CDR3 length: 11 amino acids. Germline lookup yields CDR1 GTSNPN and CDR2 SVGIG (reference sequence). CDR3 region: CAWSLSYGYTF. The DNA of the CDR3 is TGTGCCTGGAGCCTGAGCTATGGCTACACCTTC.

V usage is TRBV11-2 and J usage is TRBJ2-7, with 8 positions matching TRBD1. The CDR3 has 15 amino acids. The junction had 4 bases not matched to a gene; V was cut back by 1 base and J by 2 bases. Per germline, CDR1 SGHAT and CDR2 FQNNGV. The CDR3, as DNA: TGTGCCAGCAGCTTAGTCCAGGGGGCAGCCTACGAGCAGTACTTC. It specifies CASSLVQGAAYEQYF.

The rearrangement links TRBV7-2 to TRBJ2-2; 10 nucleotides line up with TRBD2. V shed 4 bases, J shed 5 bases, and the junction held 4 bases outside the gene matches. There are 15 residues in the CDR3. CDR1 SGHTA and CDR2 FQGNSA come from the germline V gene. CDR3 DNA: TGTGCCAGCAGCTCGCTAGCGGGAGTGACCGGGGAGCTGTTTTTT. It codes for CASSSLAGVTGELFF.

A single count supports this clone. This chain uses TRBV7-9 with TRBJ2-3, with D perhaps TRBD2 (6 bases). The germline V gene encodes CDR1 SEHNR and CDR2 FQNEAQ (reference sequence). V lost 5 bases and J lost 1, with 22 bases in between. CDR3 length: 18 residues. The CDR3 here is CASSRTAGQGEGTDTQYF. The DNA for the CDR3 is TGTGCCAGCAGCCGGACCGCGGGGCAGGGCGAGGGCACAGATACGCAGTATTTT.

The V call is TRBV7-6, the J call TRBJ2-3; TRBD1 agrees at 12 bases. In germline, CDR1 is SGHVS, CDR2 FNYEAQ. The length of the CDR3 is 16 residues. Trimming at V came to 5 bases and at J to 3 bases, leaving 6 bases not matched to a gene. In DNA, the CDR3 is TGTGCCAGCAGCCCCGGGACAGGGGGCTTTACAGATACGCAGTATTTT. The encoded protein is CASSPGTGGFTDTQYF.

V gene TRBV11-2 combines with J gene TRBJ2-7, with a weak D call TRBD2 (5 bases). The CDR3 spans 15 residues. Germline CDR1 SGHAT, CDR2 FQNNGV. The V and J ends lost 0 bases and 4 bases respectively, with 13 bases between them. CDR3 sequence: CASSLELTRDYEQYF. CDR3 in DNA: TGTGCCAGCAGCTTAGAGCTAACTAGAGATTACGAGCAGTACTTC.

J is TRBJ1-2 and V is TRBV6-5; 9 bases fit TRBD1. The V segment lost 7 bases and the J segment 9 bases; nucleotides outside the gene matches: 15. This CDR3 has 15 residues. Germline CDR1 MNHEY, CDR2 SVGAGI. The CDR3 bases are TGTGCCAGCACCCAAACAGGGGGCCCCCTCCCTAGCTACACCTTC. Protein product: CASTQTGGPLPSYTF.

The chain recombines TRBV4-2 with TRBJ1-4, with D unresolved. The CDR3 spans 15 residues. CDR1 is LGHNA, CDR2 YNFKEQ, per germline. Between the trimmed V and J ends, which lost 0 bases and 7 bases, there was a span of 12 bases. CDR3 sequence reads: CASSQEGQVGEKLFF. The CDR3 DNA reads TGTGCCAGCAGCCAAGAGGGTCAGGTGGGTGAAAAACTGTTTTTT.

The J gene is TRBJ2-1, the V gene TRBV29-1; 7 bases agree with TRBD1. The CDR3 is 12 residues long. CDR1 is SQVTM and CDR2 is ANQGSEA in the germline V gene. The trim removed 3 bases at V and 7 bases at J, leaving 3 bases unmatched. CDR3 region: CSVDTGENEQFF. The CDR3 coding sequence is TGCAGCGTTGATACAGGGGAAAATGAGCAGTTCTTC.

This chain links TRBV25-1 with TRBJ1-2, with D uncertain. Germline CDR1 reads MGHDK; CDR2 reads SYGVNS. The CDR3 spans 13 residues. Trimming stripped 7 bases from V and 4 bases from J, with 13 bases between. The chain's CDR3 is CASTREPRYGYTF. The CDR3 nucleotides read TGTGCCAGCACCCGAGAGCCGCGCTATGGCTACACCTTC.

The chain combines TRBV7-2 with TRBJ2-1, with 9 nucleotides matching TRBD1. V lost 3 bases and J lost 7; bases outside the gene matches: 4. Germline values: CDR1 SGHTA, CDR2 FQGNSA. CDR3 length: 14 amino acids. CDR3 coding DNA: TGTGCCAGCAGCTTGAACAGGGGGCGGAATGAGCAGTTCTTC. Its translation is CASSLNRGRNEQFF.

The J gene is TRBJ2-2, the V gene TRBV30; 12 bases are a match to TRBD2. Losses at the gene ends were 3 bases for V and 7 bases for J; bases not matched to a gene: 9. The germline gives CDR1 GTSNPN, CDR2 SVGIG (reference sequence). This CDR3 region has 16 residues. The CDR3: CAWRLGLAGLYGELFF. CDR3 nucleotide sequence: TGTGCCTGGAGATTAGGACTAGCGGGGTTGTACGGGGAGCTGTTTTTT.

The V and J genes are TRBV6-5 and TRBJ2-7; TRBD2 is a possible D gene (6 bases). V was pared by 1 base and J by 3 bases, with 10 bases between. CDR1 and CDR2 (germline): MNHEY, SVGAGI. The CDR3 extends over 14 amino acids. The DNA of the CDR3 is TGTGCCAGCAGTTACTTGGGGGGATACTACGAGCAGTACTTC. Its protein product is CASSYLGGYYEQYF.

The V and J genes are TRBV28 and TRBJ2-3; 8 nucleotides align to TRBD1. CDR1 is MDHEN, CDR2 SYDVKM, per germline. The CDR3 length is 15 residues. V lost 3 bases and J lost 1; bases outside the gene matches: 3. Here the CDR3 reads CASSFRGQGTDTQYF. The CDR3 DNA sequence: TGTGCCAGCAGTTTCAGGGGGCAAGGCACAGATACGCAGTATTTT.

The V gene is TRBV7-2, the J gene TRBJ2-7; 8 nucleotides agree with TRBD2. This CDR3 is 15 amino acids long. With 4 bases clipped from V and 3 bases from J, the junction kept 8 bases outside the gene matches. Germline-derived CDR1 and CDR2 are SGHTA and FQGNSA. CDR3 nucleotides: TGTGCCAGCAGCTGGAGCGGGGGTGGCTACTACGAGCAGTACTTC. Its translation: CASSWSGGGYYEQYF. Complete variable domain (other parts from reference TRBV7-2 and TRBJ2-7): GAGVSQSPSNKVTEKGKDVELRCDPISGHTALYWYRQSLGQGLEFLIYFQGNSAPDKSGLPSDRFSAERTGGSVSTLTIQRTQQEDSAVYLCASSWSGGGYYEQYFGPGTRLTVT.

The V and J genes are TRBV3-1 (or the pseudogene TRBV3-2) and TRBJ2-1, with 9 nucleotides matching TRBD2. Germline lookup yields CDR1 LGHDT and CDR2 YNNKEL (reference sequence). V lost 1 base and J lost 8; bases outside the gene matches: 9. The CDR3 has 16 amino acids. The CDR3 DNA sequence: TGTGCCAGCAGCCAAGCCTATAGCGGGAGTCGGGATGAGCAGTTCTTC. Its translation is CASSQAYSGSRDEQFF.

The chain carries TRBV5-1 and TRBJ1-4; D ambiguous. Germline loops: CDR1 SGHRS, CDR2 YFSETQ. The V and J ends lost 0 bases and 8 bases respectively, with 8 bases between them. This CDR3 has 13 residues. The CDR3 is CASSLGGAEKLFF. The DNA of the CDR3 is TGCGCCAGCAGCTTGGGGGGAGCGGAAAAACTGTTTTTT.

V is TRBV7-8 and J is TRBJ2-2; TRBD1 agrees at 7 bases. Germline loops: CDR1 SGHVS, CDR2 FQNEAQ. The ends lost 5 bases at V and 6 bases at J; junction bases unmatched: 9. The CDR3 has 15 amino acids. DNA of the CDR3: TGTGCCAGCAGCCCCAGGGGGAGAAGGGCCGGGGAGCTGTTTTTT. Translation gives CASSPRGRRAGELFF. The full variable domain, rest sourced from reference TRBV7-8 and TRBJ2-2, is GAGVSQSPRYKVAKRGQDVALRCDPISGHVSLFWYQQALGQGPEFLTYFQNEAQLDKSGLPSDRFFAERPEGSVSTLKIQRTQQEDSAVYLCASSPRGRRAGELFFGEGSRLTVL.

The J gene is TRBJ2-7, the V gene TRBV6-5; weak D call: TRBD1 (5 bases). Trimming pared 4 bases from V and 7 bases from J, leaving 17 bases between. Germline V gene data show CDR1 as MNHEY and CDR2 as SVGAGI. The CDR3 spans 14 residues. The CDR3 reads CASSSQRLGDEQYF. The CDR3 DNA is TGTGCCAGCAGTTCCCAAAGGTTAGGGGATGAGCAGTACTTC.